This TCR beta chain is drawn from a study of T-cell reconstitution after alpha-beta-depleted transplantation in children. Overall study findings and caveats: A year post-transplant, T-cell counts and diversity derived mostly from newly produced T cells.

The TCRbeta library was prepared with unique molecular identifiers. TCRdb processed the PCR reads anew with MiXCR; each CDR3 protein has one entry. The table lists 530,000 or so distinct CDR3 sequences, roughly 27% of them singletons. Germline V gene data show CDR1 as LGHNA and CDR2 as YNFKEQ. The CDR3 is made up of 18 amino acids. The V and J ends lost 2 bases and 3 bases respectively, with 22 bases between them. This clonotype was seen just once. Antigen specificity is unknown. The chain joins TRBV4-2 to TRBJ2-5; D is perhaps TRBD2 (5 bases). This material consisted of PBMCs, taken before TCRalphabeta/CD19-depleted stem cell transplant. The origin of this receptor is a boy in the first two years of life with Wiskott-Aldrich syndrome, due to receive a stem cell transplant. The CDR3 DNA is TGTGCCAGCAGCCAATCCGTAGGGCTTCAGAACGGGGAAGAGACCCAGTACTTC. Encoded protein: CASSQSVGLQNGEETQYF.